The clone carrying this T cell receptor (beta chain) was seen more than once but under ten times. The data stem from a study of shared T cell receptors in the human thymus. The table came from immunoSEQ multiplex PCR; TCRdb's copy has only in-frame clones and leaves some out. The data contain more than 550,000 clones, 75% to 90% of them singletons. The V segment lost 1 base and the J segment 5 bases; nucleotides outside the gene matches: 5. The CDR3 runs 16 residues. Germline V gene data show CDR1 as SGHTA and CDR2 as FQGNSA. A further study also used this sample, focusing on human thymus T cells. Per that paper: As related research reported, thymic repertoires overlapped highly among unrelated individuals.

This receptor was taken from a girl less than two years old with a congenital heart defect. The specimen sequenced was thymocytes. The chain recombines TRBV7-2 with TRBJ2-5; 12 positions match TRBD2. DNA of the CDR3: TGTGCCAGCAGCTTAGGACTAGCGGGGGCCCGGGAGACCCAGTACTTC. As protein: CASSLGLAGARETQYF.